Reported below is one T cell receptor (beta chain). The data stem from a study of shared clonotypes between healthy human individuals. This table comes from immunoSEQ multiplex PCR, and its TCRdb copy is limited to in-frame clones, with some not included. The sample consists of 2 million to 2.5 million clones, around 90% of them appearing once. The CDR3 totals 16 residues. Trimming took off 4 bases at V and 2 bases at J, with 17 bases between the two ends. The germline V gene encodes CDR1 SGHRS and CDR2 YFSETQ. The sequencing sample was made of naive CD4+ T cells from PBMCs. Documented subset: CD45RA+ positively selected. J is TRBJ2-3 and V is TRBV5-1, with TRBD2 as a possible D gene (6 bases). This TCR was sampled from a man in his late teens or twenties in good health. Some clones in this sample may be carry-over from other donors' samples. CDR3 DNA sequence: TGCGCCAGCAGCGGGAAAAGCGGGCCCAACACAGATACGCAGTATTTT. The encoded protein is CASSGKSGPNTDTQYF.